This T cell receptor (beta chain) was obtained from a study of cytomegalovirus exposure and HLA in healthy donors. The PCR had 60 Vbeta and 13 Jbeta primers. Sequencing used immunoSEQ multiplex PCR; TCRdb keeps in-frame clones, though not all of them. The sample shows fewer than 150,000 clones, over 60% of them seen only once. This CDR3 has 20 residues. Germline CDR1 MGHRA, CDR2 YSYEKL. Trimming took 0 bases from V and 5 from J; bases not matched to a gene: 18. This clonotype was obtained from a woman aged 40 to 49 in good health and CMV-seropositive. The sequencing sample was made of PBMCs. The chain uses TRBV4-1 and TRBJ2-2, with 7 bases aligning to TRBD1. CDR3 nucleotides: TGCGCCAGCAGCCAAGATCTTATGAGGTCCCAGAGACAGGGAACCGGGGAGCTGTTTTTT. Protein product: CASSQDLMRSQRQGTGELFF.